This T cell receptor (beta chain) originates from a study of blood T cell repertoires in COVID-19. V lost 1 base and J 5 bases, leaving 9 bases between the germline ends. Germline V gene lookup returns CDR1 LGHDT and CDR2 YNNKEL (reference sequence). The CDR3 has 13 residues. Libraries were prepared by immunoSEQ multiplex PCR; TCRdb keeps only in-frame clonotypes and omits some of them. Found here are nearly 200,000 clones, more than 70% of them singletons; the top ten hold 6.2%. The clonotype comes from a woman between 40 and 50 years old who had recovered from COVID-19. The rearrangement uses TRBV3-1 (or the pseudogene TRBV3-2) and TRBJ2-7; possibly TRBD2 for D (5 bases). Sequenced material: peripheral blood. The DNA of the CDR3 is TGTGCCAGCAGCCAAGGAGGGATCAACGAGCAGTACTTC. It codes for CASSQGGINEQYF.